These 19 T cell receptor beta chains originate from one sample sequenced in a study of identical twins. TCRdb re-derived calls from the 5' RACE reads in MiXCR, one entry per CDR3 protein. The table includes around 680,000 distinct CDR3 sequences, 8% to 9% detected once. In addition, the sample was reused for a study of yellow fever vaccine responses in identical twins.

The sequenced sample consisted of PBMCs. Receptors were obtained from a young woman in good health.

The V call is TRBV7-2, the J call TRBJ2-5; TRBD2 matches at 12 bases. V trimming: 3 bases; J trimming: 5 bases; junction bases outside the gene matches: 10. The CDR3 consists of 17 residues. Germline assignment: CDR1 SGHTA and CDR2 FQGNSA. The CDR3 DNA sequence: TGTGCCAGCAGCTTGGTCTCTAGCGGGGGGGCCAGGGAGACCCAGTACTTC. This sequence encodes CASSLVSSGGARETQYF.

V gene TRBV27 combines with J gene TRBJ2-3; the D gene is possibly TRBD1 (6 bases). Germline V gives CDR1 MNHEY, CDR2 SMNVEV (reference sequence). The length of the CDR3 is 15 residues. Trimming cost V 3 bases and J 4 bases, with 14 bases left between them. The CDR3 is CASSLRGSQPDTQYF. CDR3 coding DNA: TGTGCCAGCAGTTTGAGGGGGAGTCAACCAGATACGCAGTATTTT.

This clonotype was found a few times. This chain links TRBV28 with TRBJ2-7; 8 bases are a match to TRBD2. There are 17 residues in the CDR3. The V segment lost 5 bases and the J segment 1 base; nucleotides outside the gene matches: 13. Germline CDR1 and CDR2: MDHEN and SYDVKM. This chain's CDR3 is CASSPYPGGEWSYEQYF. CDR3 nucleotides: TGTGCCAGCAGTCCGTACCCGGGAGGGGAGTGGTCCTACGAGCAGTACTTC.

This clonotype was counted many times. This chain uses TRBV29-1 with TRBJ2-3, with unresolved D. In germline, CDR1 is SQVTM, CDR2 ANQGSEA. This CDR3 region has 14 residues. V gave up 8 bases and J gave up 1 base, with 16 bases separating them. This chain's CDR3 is CSSRTVSGTDTQYF. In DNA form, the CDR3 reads TGCAGCAGCCGGACCGTCAGTGGCACAGATACGCAGTATTTT.

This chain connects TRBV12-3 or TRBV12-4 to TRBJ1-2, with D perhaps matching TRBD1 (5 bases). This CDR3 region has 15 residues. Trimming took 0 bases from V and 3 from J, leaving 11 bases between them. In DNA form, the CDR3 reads TGTGCCAGCAGTTTAGCGGCGGGGACGCACTATGGCTACACCTTC. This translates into CASSLAAGTHYGYTF.

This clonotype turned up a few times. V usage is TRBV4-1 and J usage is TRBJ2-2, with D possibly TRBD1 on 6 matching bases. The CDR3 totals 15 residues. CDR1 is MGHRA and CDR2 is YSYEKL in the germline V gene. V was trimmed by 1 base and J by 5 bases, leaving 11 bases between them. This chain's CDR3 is CASSQATGFTGELFF. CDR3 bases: TGCGCCAGCAGCCAAGCAACAGGGTTTACCGGGGAGCTGTTTTTT.

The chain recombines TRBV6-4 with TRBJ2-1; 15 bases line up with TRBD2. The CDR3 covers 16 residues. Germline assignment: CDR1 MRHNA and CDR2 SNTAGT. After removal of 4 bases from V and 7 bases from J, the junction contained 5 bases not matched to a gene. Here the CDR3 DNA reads TGTGCCAGCAGTGGAACCGGGACTAGCGGGGGGAATGAGCAGTTCTTC. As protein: CASSGTGTSGGNEQFF.

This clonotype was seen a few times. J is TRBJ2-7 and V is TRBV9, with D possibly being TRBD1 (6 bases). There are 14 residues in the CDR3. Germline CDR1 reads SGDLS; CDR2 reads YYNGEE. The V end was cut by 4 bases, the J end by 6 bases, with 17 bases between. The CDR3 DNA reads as TGTGCCAGCAGCCCCGAAACAGGGTTTGGCGAGCAGTACTTC. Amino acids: CASSPETGFGEQYF.

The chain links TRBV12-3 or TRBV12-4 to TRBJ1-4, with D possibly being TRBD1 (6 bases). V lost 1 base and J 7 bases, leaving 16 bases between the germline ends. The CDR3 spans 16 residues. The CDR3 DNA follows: TGTGCCAGCAGTTTAGGATCCCCGGGAGGGGGTGAAAAACTGTTTTTT. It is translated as CASSLGSPGGGEKLFF.

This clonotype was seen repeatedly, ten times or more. The CDR3 sequence: CASSLLDRNTEAFF. In DNA form, the CDR3 reads TGCGCCAGCAGCCTCTTAGACAGGAACACTGAAGCTTTCTTT. The rearrangement uses TRBV5-1 and TRBJ1-1, with a possible D match to TRBD1 (5 bases). Germline V gives CDR1 SGHRS, CDR2 YFSETQ. The CDR3 contains 14 residues. With 4 bases removed from V and 1 base from J, the gap between germline ends came to 11 bases.

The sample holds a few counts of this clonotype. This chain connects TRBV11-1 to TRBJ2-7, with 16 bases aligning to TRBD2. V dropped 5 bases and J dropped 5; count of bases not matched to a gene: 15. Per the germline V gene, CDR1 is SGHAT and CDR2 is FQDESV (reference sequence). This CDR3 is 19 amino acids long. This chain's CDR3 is CASSPGGGLAGGPRDEQYF. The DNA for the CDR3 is TGTGCCAGCAGCCCCGGTGGGGGACTAGCGGGGGGGCCTCGGGACGAGCAGTACTTC.

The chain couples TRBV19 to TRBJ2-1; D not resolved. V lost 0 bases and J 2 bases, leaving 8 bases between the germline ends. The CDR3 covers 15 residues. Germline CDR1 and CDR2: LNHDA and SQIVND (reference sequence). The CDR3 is CASSIEGKPYNEQFF. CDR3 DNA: TGTGCCAGTAGTATAGAGGGGAAACCCTACAATGAGCAGTTCTTC. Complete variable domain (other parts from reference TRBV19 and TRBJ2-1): DGGITQSPKYLFRKEGQNVTLSCEQNLNHDAMYWYRQDPGQGLRLIYYSQIVNDFQKGDIAEGYSVSREKKESFPLTVTSAQKNPTAFYLCASSIEGKPYNEQFFGPGTRLTVL.

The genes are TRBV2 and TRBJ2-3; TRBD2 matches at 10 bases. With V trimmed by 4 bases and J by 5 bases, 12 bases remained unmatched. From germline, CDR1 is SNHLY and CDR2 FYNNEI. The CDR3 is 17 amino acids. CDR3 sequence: CASSVLLAGVTKDTQYF. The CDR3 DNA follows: TGTGCCAGCAGTGTTCTTCTAGCGGGAGTGACAAAAGATACGCAGTATTTT.

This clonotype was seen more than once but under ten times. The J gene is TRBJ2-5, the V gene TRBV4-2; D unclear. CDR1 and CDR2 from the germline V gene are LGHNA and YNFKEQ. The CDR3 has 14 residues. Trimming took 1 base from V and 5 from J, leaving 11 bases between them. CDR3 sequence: CASSQVLAWETQYF. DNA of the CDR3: TGTGCCAGCAGCCAAGTTTTAGCTTGGGAGACCCAGTACTTC.

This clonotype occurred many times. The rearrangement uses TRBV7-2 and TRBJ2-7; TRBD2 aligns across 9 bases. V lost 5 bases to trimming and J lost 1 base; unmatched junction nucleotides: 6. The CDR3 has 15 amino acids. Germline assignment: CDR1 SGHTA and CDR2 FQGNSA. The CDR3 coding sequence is TGTGCCAGCAGCCTCAGTAGCGGGGGATCCTACGAGCAGTACTTC. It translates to CASSLSSGGSYEQYF.

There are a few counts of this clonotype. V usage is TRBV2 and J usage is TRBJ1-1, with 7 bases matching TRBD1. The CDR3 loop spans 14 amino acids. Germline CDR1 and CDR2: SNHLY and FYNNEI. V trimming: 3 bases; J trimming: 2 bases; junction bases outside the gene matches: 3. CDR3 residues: CASSDRQGNTEAFF. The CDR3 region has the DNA TGTGCCAGCAGTGACAGACAGGGTAACACTGAAGCTTTCTTT.

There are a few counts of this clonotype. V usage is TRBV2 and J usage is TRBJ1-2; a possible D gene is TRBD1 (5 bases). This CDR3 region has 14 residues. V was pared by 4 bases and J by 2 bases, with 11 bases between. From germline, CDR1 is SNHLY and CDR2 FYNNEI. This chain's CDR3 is CASSAGRTNYGYTF. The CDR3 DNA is TGTGCCAGCAGTGCCGGACGGACAAACTATGGCTACACCTTC.

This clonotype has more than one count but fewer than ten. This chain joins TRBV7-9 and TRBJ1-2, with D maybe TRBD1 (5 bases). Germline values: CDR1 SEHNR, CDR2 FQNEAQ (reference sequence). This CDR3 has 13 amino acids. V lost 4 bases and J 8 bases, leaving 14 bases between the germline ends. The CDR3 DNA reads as TGTGCCAGCAGCTCACTAGCAGGGCTCGGCTACACCTTC. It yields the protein CASSSLAGLGYTF.

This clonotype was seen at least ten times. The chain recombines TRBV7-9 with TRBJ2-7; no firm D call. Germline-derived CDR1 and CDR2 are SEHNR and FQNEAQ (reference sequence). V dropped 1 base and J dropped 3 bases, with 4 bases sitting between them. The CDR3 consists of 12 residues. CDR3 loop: CASSLVLYEQYF. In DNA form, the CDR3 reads TGTGCCAGCAGCTTAGTCCTCTACGAGCAGTACTTC.